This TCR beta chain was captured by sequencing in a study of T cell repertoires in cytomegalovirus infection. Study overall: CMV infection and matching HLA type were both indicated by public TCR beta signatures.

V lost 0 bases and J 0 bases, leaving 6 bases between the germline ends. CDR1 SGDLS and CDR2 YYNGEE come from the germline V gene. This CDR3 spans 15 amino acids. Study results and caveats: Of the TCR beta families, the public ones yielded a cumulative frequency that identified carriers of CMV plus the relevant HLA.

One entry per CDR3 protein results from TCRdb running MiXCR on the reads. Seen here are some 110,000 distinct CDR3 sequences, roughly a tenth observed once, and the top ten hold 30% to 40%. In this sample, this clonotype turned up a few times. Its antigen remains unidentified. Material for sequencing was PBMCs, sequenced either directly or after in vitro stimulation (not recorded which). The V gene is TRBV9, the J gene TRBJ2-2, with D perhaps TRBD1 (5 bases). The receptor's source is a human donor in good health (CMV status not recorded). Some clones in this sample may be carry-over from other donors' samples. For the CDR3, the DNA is TGTGCCAGCAGCGTAGGACAGACGAACACCGGGGAGCTGTTTTTT. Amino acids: CASSVGQTNTGELFF.